The 4 T cell receptor beta chains below come from one sample, sequenced in a study of response to subunit inactivated influenza vaccine. TCRdb re-derived calls from the RT-PCR reads in MiXCR, one entry per CDR3 protein. Of about 520,000 distinct CDR3 sequences listed, 6% to 9% are singletons. Specimen: PBMCs from blood, collected less than 25 months after vaccination. Receptors originate from a man between 50 and 75 years old who received an inactivated influenza vaccine.

At least ten counts were recorded for this clonotype. The gene calls are TRBV6-1 and TRBJ2-2, with D possibly matching TRBD2 (5 bases). This CDR3 is built from 15 residues. Germline values: CDR1 MNHNS, CDR2 SASEGT. The germline V and J ends were trimmed by 5 bases and 4 bases, with 14 bases remaining between them. The CDR3 bases are TGTGCCAGCAGTCCGTTATCGGGGATCACCGGGGAGCTGTTTTTT. It yields the protein CASSPLSGITGELFF.

The chain combines TRBV25-1 with TRBJ2-7, with a weak D call TRBD1 (5 bases). The CDR3 sequence is 16 residues long. Germline-derived CDR1 and CDR2 are MGHDK and SYGVNS. The V end was cut by 6 bases, the J end by 1 base, with 19 bases between. The CDR3 DNA follows: TGTGCCAGCAGACCGTCCCAGGGAAGGGGTTCCTACGAGCAGTACTTC. As protein: CASRPSQGRGSYEQYF.

CDR3 residues: CASSYLQGAIGELFF. The CDR3 nucleotides read TGTGCCAGCAGTTACCTGCAGGGGGCAATCGGGGAGCTGTTTTTT. This chain links TRBV6-2 or TRBV6-3 with TRBJ2-2; 8 bases line up with TRBD1. CDR1 and CDR2 from the germline V gene are MNHEY and SVGEGT. With 2 bases clipped from V and 7 bases from J, the junction kept 6 bases outside the gene matches. The CDR3 sequence is 15 residues long.

Written as DNA, the CDR3 is TGCGCCAGCAGCCAAGATGACAGAGCCGACTATGGCTACACCTTC. Its protein product is CASSQDDRADYGYTF. The chain joins TRBV4-3 to TRBJ1-2, with D perhaps TRBD1 (5 bases). Germline V gene lookup returns CDR1 LGHNA and CDR2 YSLEER. This CDR3 has 15 amino acids. Trimming pared 0 bases from V and 3 bases from J, leaving 11 bases between.